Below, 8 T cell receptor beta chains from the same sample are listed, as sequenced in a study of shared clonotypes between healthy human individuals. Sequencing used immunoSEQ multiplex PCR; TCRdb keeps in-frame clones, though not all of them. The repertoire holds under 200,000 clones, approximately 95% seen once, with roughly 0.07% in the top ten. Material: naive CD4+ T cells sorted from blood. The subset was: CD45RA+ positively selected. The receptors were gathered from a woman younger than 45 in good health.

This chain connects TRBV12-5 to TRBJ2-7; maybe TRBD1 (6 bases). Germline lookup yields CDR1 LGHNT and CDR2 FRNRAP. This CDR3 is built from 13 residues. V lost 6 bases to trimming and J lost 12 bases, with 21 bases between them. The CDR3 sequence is CASGATGPACPYF. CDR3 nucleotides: TGTGCTAGTGGGGCCACAGGGCCCGCATGCCCGTACTTC.

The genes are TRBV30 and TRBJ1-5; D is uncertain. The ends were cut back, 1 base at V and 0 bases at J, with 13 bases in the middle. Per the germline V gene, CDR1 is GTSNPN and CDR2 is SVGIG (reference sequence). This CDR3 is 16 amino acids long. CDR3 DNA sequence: TGTGCCTGGAGTGGACACGACCCCTATAGCAATCAGCCCCAGCATTTT. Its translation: CAWSGHDPYSNQPQHF.

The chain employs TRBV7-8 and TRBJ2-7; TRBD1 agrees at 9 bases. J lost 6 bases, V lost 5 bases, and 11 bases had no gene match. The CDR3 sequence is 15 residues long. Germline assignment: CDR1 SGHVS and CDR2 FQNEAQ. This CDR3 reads CASSPGTGKGFEQYF. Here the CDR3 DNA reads TGTGCCAGCAGCCCGGGGACAGGGAAGGGTTTCGAGCAGTACTTC.

The CDR3 here is CASSFVSGVEETQYF. The CDR3 DNA sequence: TGTGCCAGTAGTTTCGTTAGCGGGGTCGAAGAGACCCAGTACTTC. This chain links TRBV19 with TRBJ2-5; 8 positions agree with TRBD2. Germline V lookup: CDR1 LNHDA, CDR2 SQIVND (reference sequence). CDR3 length: 15 residues. With V trimmed by 5 bases and J by 3 bases, 8 bases remained unmatched.

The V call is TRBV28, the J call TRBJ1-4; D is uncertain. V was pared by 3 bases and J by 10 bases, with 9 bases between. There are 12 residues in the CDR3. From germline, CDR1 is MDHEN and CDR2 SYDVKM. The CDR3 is CASSFGFGKLFF. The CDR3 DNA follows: TGTGCCAGCAGTTTCGGCTTTGGAAAACTGTTTTTT.

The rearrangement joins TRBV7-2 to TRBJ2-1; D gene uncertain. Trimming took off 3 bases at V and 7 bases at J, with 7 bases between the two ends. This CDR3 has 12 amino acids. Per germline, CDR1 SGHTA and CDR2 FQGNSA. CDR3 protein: CASSFNANEQFF. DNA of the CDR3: TGTGCCAGCAGCTTTAACGCTAATGAGCAGTTCTTC.

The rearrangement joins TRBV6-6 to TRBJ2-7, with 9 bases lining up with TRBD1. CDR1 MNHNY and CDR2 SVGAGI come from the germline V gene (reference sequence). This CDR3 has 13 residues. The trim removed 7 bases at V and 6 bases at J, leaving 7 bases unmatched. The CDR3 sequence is CASNPGQGSEQYF. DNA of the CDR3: TGTGCCAGCAACCCGGGACAGGGATCCGAGCAGTACTTC.

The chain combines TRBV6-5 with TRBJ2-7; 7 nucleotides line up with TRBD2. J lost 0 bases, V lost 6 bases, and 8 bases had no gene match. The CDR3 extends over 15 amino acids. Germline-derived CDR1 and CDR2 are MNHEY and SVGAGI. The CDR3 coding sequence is TGTGCCAGCAGCCCCACCGGGACTACCTCCTACGAGCAGTACTTC. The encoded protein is CASSPTGTTSYEQYF.